The clone carrying this TCR beta chain has ten or more counts. Amplified material comprised TCR beta CDR3 regions derived from RNA transcripts. After a first-round RT-PCR with HTBI primers, a second-round multiplex PCR was run. TCRdb re-called the multiplex PCR reads with MiXCR, one entry per CDR3 protein. The top ten clones hold 7.5% to 10% of a sample with 150,000 to 200,000 distinct CDR3 sequences, roughly two fifths of them seen once. This sample was included in a study of Graves' ophthalmopathy and Graves' hyperthyroidism. The wider study: Ahead of any treatment, peripheral blood was obtained at the initial diagnosis.

The authors diagnosed from clinical symptoms, serum thyroxine, TRAb, thyroid ultrasound and orbital computed tomography. This CDR3 has 15 amino acids. The V gene end was trimmed by 3 bases and the J gene end by 2 bases; junction bases not matched to a gene: 5. Germline CDR1 and CDR2: LNHNV and YYDKDF (reference sequence). The sample was peripheral blood. The rearrangement uses TRBV15 and TRBJ1-1, with TRBD1 matching 8 bases. The source of this sequence is a man aged 25 to 45 with Graves' ophthalmopathy. The CDR3 DNA reads TGTGCCACCAGCAGTGGGACAGGACGAAACACTGAAGCTTTCTTT. This gives the protein CATSSGTGRNTEAFF.